This T cell receptor beta chain was sequenced during a study of cytomegalovirus exposure and HLA in healthy donors. Findings and limits, study-wide: An apparent linkage of common viral pathogens to several of the most significant clusters emerged in a later analysis. A prior analysis recorded that most TCR beta V segments were productive about 87% or about 30% of the time.

Both 60 Vbeta primers and 13 Jbeta primers went into the PCR. Produced via immunoSEQ multiplex PCR; TCRdb's table is partial and in-frame only. Among around 180,000 clones listed, 77% were seen once. Trimming removed 1 base from V and 8 bases from J, with 15 bases in between. Per germline, CDR1 SQVTM and CDR2 ANQGSEA. There are 14 residues in the CDR3. Comment on this clone: Its cognate antigen is unknown.

The sample was PBMCs. The sequence was obtained from a woman aged 25 to 45 in good health and CMV-seropositive. The chain is built from TRBV29-1 and TRBJ1-5; possible D gene TRBD1, 6 bases. CDR3 loop: CSVEVGGKNEPQHF. In DNA form, the CDR3 reads TGCAGCGTTGAAGTAGGGGGTAAGAATGAGCCCCAGCATTTT.